One T cell receptor (beta chain) is described in this entry. As yet, its antigen is unknown. Germline V gene data show CDR1 as GTSNPN and CDR2 as SVGIG (reference sequence). The trim removed 4 bases at V and 5 bases at J, leaving 15 bases unmatched. The CDR3 has 16 amino acids. This sample was included in a study of lymphopenia after photon versus proton radiotherapy. Clones were sequenced by immunoSEQ multiplex PCR, and TCRdb holds only the in-frame ones, with some missing. The sample consists of under 30,000 clones, roughly 90% of them appearing once. Study-wide points: Survival link was tested only in deceased patients; proton benefit remains a possibility. A bigger post-nadir fall in TCR diversity correlated inversely with survival time in deceased patients. After lymphocyte nadir, photon-treated repertoires showed oligoclonal expansion, especially CD8+ Temra. Proton therapy kept repertoires fairly stable, unlike photons, which gained effector/memory cells.

The TCR sequence derives from a woman in her forties or fifties with cholangiocarcinoma. The gene calls are TRBV30 and TRBJ2-7, with 9 bases lining up with TRBD1. Sequenced material: peripheral blood, taken from a patient treated with photon-based radiotherapy. CDR3 in amino acids: CAWIETYGQGRNEQYF. The CDR3 DNA is TGTGCCTGGATTGAAACGTATGGACAGGGGAGGAACGAGCAGTACTTC.